This TCR beta chain is drawn from a study of cytomegalovirus exposure and HLA in healthy donors (dated by TCRdb to 2016 to 2017). About the full investigation: An earlier analysis of approximately 550 of the donors reported more than 250 Gb of sequence data and some 120 million unique TCR beta sequences from around 200 million T cells. Approximately 310 gigabases of sequencing data and approximately 93 million unique TCR sequences were included in an early release covering under 650 HLA-typed donors. Of the approximately 400 genotyped donors, 75% to 85% were placed in the genetic ancestry cluster associated with self-reported Caucasian donors. The aim of the study was to test whether cataloging public T cell receptors could identify signatures of past pathogen exposure. Using immunosequencing, the study profiled T cell repertoires from 666 subjects and related those repertoires to cytomegalovirus serostatus. A separate validation cohort of roughly 130 different subjects was used in addition to the roughly 620-subject first cohort. To predict cytomegalovirus infection status, the study brought together high-throughput TCR immunosequencing, statistical association of individual TCRs with disease status, and machine learning. To study patterns of TCR occurrence, a later analysis re-analyzed previously published TCR beta repertoires from several hundred donors and added high-resolution HLA genotyping. Rather than drawing on any new phenotypic data, the later analysis identified candidate immune exposures from TCR beta sequences and the way those sequences occurred across donors. To decide whether each TCR beta V gene segment behaved as functional or pseudogenic, an earlier analysis of several hundred of the donors relied on high-throughput TCR beta sequencing. Donor age, sex, ethnicity and CMV serostatus were compiled together with the repertoire data. Genome-wide SNP genotypes for about 55% of the 666 donors were used in a later genetic analysis, which treated that subset as a discovery cohort. Every repertoire in the discovery cohort had been generated on one and the same sequencing platform. HLA typing covered class I and class II loci at four-digit resolution. Typing coverage varied by locus: roughly 629-630 donors for A, B, C, DRB1 and DQB1; more than 500 for DQA1; over 600 for DPA1; about 450 for DPB1. A few DR-DQ haplotypes were treated as single units for association and clustering because of strong linkage in the cohort. Among 300 to 450 genotyped donors of the cohort, an average of around 240,000 unique TCR beta nucleotide sequences were sequenced per donor, around 18% of them non-productive.

The cohort was made up of 666 healthy bone marrow donors. At the time of sampling, every cohort member was nominally healthy, though immune exposures that went unrecorded were likely present. The donor was CMV seronegative and was included in the group of hundreds of seronegative cohort members. Every donor gave a peripheral blood sample, and the peripheral blood mononuclear cells from that sample were used for TCR beta sequencing. The Qiagen DNeasy Blood Extraction Kit was used to extract genomic DNA from the blood cell samples. The library relied on the immunoSEQ multiplex PCR assay. For the multiplex PCR, a mixture combining 60 forward primers for TCR Vbeta segments and 13 reverse primers for TCR Jbeta segments was used. A multiplex PCR assay on genomic DNA amplified the CDR3 region of rearranged TCR beta genes. On the Illumina HiSeq System, the amplified TCR beta libraries were sequenced as 87-base-pair reads. Processing in the source paper ran as follows. A later analysis counted about 82 million unique TCR beta chains across the 670 or so repertoires, and approximately 11 million of these chains were shared by at least two donors. Raw reads were error-corrected and collapsed into unique sequences with a nearest-neighbor algorithm that merged closely related sequences to remove PCR and sequencing errors. V, D and J gene segments were assigned by aligning CDR3 sequences to IMGT reference sequences. Each retained sequence needed at least a six-nucleotide match to both a V gene segment and a J gene segment. Rearrangements were classified as productive when the CDR3 lacked stop codons and remained in frame with V and J, and all other rearrangements were classified as non-productive. Following IMGT convention, CDR3 was defined as the stretch from the second conserved V-encoded cysteine up to the conserved J-encoded phenylalanine. The earlier analysis of about 590 of the donors excluded sequences that lacked an unambiguous match to a single V gene segment. An earlier analysis of some 500 of the donors classified V segments as functional when productive rearrangements were above 56.7% and as segregating when the standard deviation between donors was above 5%. A statistical classification framework was built to diagnose cytomegalovirus status from the catalog of TCR beta chain sequences. V and J gene assignment, in a later analysis, came from comparing TCR nucleotide sequences with IMGT/GENE-DB human TR gene sequences. In a later analysis, CDR3 sequences and most-parsimonious VDJ recombination scenarios were assigned using the TCRdist pipeline. In a later analysis, each TCR beta chain was defined by its CDR3 amino acid sequence together with its V-gene family, and reads without a unique V-gene family were excluded. As a way to deal with suspected cross-contamination and a sequencing artifact, a later analysis dropped under 600 nucleotide sequences that were highly shared and had low generation probability. In a later analysis, a clonal expansion index was calculated for each public chain from normalized within-repertoire ranks of inferred template counts. In a later analysis, generation probabilities were computed using a VDJ recombination model fitted to out-of-frame rearrangements, and the results were checked against IGoR. In a later analysis, TCR-TCR, TCR-HLA and TCR-CMV co-occurrence was scored with hypergeometric tests, and a repertoire-size bias correction was applied to TCR pairs. To estimate false discovery rates, a later analysis permuted the HLA or CMV assignments 20 times. In a later analysis, co-occurring TCRs were grouped using DBSCAN, with TCRdist sequence similarity added in when clustering inside HLA-allele-positive subsets. Repertoires with fewer than 30,000 or more than 120,000 public chains, plus five repertoires with anomalous nucleotide sharing, were excluded from co-occurrence clustering. TCRdb limited this immuneACCESS table to in-frame rearrangements with V and J called. A share of clones is missing; checked studies link under half to unresolved V genes, and the rest is unexplained. V and J calls and clone size are as listed in that table; D and trimming were resolved from the DNA. Per the sample table, the count is nearly 200,000 clones. Roughly 0.7% of the sample comes from the top ten.

V is clipped by 3 bases and J by 0 bases, and the sequence between their germline boundaries is 21 bases long. Sequences LNHNV (CDR1) and YYDKDF (CDR2) are obtained from the germline V gene (reference sequence). Measured from the cysteine to the phenylalanine, the CDR3 is 20 residues long. Only CDR3 DNA is held: 60 bases, read in frame from base 1. Study-wide findings and limitations: Most TCR sequences were seen in very few donors, while some public TCRs were found in many individuals. Because HLA typing was unavailable for some donors at each locus, only the typed subset was used in association tests. A later analysis associated roughly 17,000 TCR beta sequences with specific HLA alleles at a false discovery rate of 0.05. A later genetic analysis reported fewer N-insertions in productive TCRs among donors in an Asian-associated ancestry cluster than the roughly 620-donor mean. Correlated functional status among segregating V segments might reflect linkage disequilibrium, but an unknown experimental factor could not be ruled out. A group of highly shared sequence variants was considered likely to be a technical artifact of the sequencing pipeline. The presence/absence analyses assumed that sequencing depth was roughly uniform across donors, and that assumption may not be true. CMV serostatus was the only immune exposure information available for the cohort. The cohort was sequenced for TCR beta chains only, and without alpha or paired-chain data the features that could be detected were limited. According to a later analysis, parvovirus B19, influenza, CMV and Epstein-Barr virus appeared linked to several top co-occurrence clusters. In a later analysis, TCR association rates were found to vary across HLA loci, with the most associated TCRs seen for DRB1 alleles and the fewest for HLA-C alleles. In vitro tests confirmed that three of the cytomegalovirus-associated TCR beta chains recognize cytomegalovirus antigens. The study gave a list of about 170 TCR beta chains associated with cytomegalovirus. Fewer than 20 rarely observed V segments, including chromosome 9 orphons, were excluded from the earlier analysis of approximately 600 of the donors because counts were too low. Assigning TCR associations to individual alleles was difficult when HLA alleles, especially DR and DQ, strongly co-occurred. The 87-base-pair reads could not distinguish some IMGT-functional V segments, including TRBV6-2 and TRBV6-3, so those segments were excluded. A later analysis found that HLA-associated TCR beta chains were more clonally expanded and had lower generation probabilities than equally common non-associated chains. A further reported finding was that TCR beta sequences accurately predicted the HLA-A and HLA-B alleles for most subjects in the first cohort. The classifier was reported to diagnose cytomegalovirus status with high specificity and sensitivity in both the original cohort and the validation cohort. A later genetic analysis associated a missense DCLRE1C variant with V-gene and J-gene trimming of TCR beta chains, and an independent cohort replicated the association. In a later analysis, most CMV-associated TCR beta chains were found to appear HLA-restricted, with HLA associations seemingly driven largely by CMV exposure. It was suggested by the authors that the approach could potentially be generalized to other disease states and immunological phenotypes. In an earlier analysis of more than 500 of the donors, most TCR beta V segments appeared in productive rearrangements about 87% or about 30% of the time, broadly matching IMGT annotations.

On this clone itself: It has no known antigen specificity.

The sequence came from a boy between 5 and 17 years old in good health and CMV-seronegative. The sequence links TRBV15 to TRBJ2-6; the D segment could be TRBD2, given 7 matching bases. The sequenced sample was PBMCs. The CDR3: CATSSHVGGAGISGANVLTF. The base sequence is TGTGCCACCAGCAGTCACGTAGGGGGGGCTGGAATCTCTGGGGCCAACGTCCTGACTTTC.